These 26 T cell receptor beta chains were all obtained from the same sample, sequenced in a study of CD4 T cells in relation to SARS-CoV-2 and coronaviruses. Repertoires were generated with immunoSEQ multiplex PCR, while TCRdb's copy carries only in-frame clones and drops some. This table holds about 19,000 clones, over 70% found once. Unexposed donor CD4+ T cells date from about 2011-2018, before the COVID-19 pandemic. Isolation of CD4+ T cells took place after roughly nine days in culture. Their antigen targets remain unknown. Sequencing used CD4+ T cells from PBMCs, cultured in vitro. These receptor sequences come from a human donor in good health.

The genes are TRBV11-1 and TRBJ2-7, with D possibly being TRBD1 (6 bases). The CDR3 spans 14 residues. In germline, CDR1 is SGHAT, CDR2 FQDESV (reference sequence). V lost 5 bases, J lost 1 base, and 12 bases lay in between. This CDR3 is CASSQGQLSYEQYF. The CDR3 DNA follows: TGTGCCAGCAGCCAAGGACAGCTTTCCTACGAGCAGTACTTC.

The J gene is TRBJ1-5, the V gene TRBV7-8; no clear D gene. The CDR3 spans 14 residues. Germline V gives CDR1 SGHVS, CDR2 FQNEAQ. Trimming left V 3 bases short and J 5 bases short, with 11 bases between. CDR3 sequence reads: CASSFSPQDQPQHF. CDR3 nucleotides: TGTGCCAGCAGCTTCTCCCCTCAAGATCAGCCCCAGCATTTT.

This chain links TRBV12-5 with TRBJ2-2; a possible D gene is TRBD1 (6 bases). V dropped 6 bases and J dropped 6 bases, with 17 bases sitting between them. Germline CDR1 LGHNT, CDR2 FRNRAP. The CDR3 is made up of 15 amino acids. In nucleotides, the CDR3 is TGTGCTAGTGGGTCGAACCCAGGGGTCGCCGGGGAGCTGTTTTTT. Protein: CASGSNPGVAGELFF.

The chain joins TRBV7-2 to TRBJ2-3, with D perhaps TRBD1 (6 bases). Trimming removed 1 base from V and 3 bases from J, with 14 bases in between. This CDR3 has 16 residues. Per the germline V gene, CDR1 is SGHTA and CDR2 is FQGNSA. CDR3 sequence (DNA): TGTGCCAGCAGCTTAGGCAGGGGAAGGCGAACAGATACGCAGTATTTT. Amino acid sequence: CASSLGRGRRTDTQYF.

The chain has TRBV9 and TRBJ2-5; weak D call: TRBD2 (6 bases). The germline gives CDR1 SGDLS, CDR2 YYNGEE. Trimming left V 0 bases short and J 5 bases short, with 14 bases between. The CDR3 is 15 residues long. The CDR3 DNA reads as TGTGCCAGCAGCGTAGGAGAGGGGAGGAGGGAGACCCAGTACTTC. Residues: CASSVGEGRRETQYF.

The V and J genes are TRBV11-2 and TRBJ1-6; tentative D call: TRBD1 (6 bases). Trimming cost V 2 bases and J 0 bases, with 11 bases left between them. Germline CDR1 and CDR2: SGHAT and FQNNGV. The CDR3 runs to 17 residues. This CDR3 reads CASSLSDRSSYNSPLHF. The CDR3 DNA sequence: TGTGCCAGCAGCTTATCCGACAGGAGCTCCTATAATTCACCCCTCCACTTT. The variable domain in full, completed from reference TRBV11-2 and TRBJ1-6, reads EAGVAQSPRYKIIEKRQSVAFWCNPISGHATLYWYQQILGQGPKLLIQFQNNGVVDDSQLPKDRFSAERLKGVDSTLKIQPAKLEDSAVYLCASSLSDRSSYNSPLHFGNGTRLTVT.

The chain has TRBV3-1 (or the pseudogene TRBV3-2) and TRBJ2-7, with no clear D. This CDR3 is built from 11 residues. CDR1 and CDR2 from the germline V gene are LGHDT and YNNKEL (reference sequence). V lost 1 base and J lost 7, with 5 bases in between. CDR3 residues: CASSQAWEQYF. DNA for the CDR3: TGTGCCAGCAGCCAAGCCTGGGAGCAGTACTTC.

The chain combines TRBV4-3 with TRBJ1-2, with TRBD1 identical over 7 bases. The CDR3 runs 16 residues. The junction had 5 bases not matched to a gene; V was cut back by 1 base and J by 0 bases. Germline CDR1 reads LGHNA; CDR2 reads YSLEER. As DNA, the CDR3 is TGCGCCAGCAGCCAAGCCGACAGGGCCCCTAACTATGGCTACACCTTC. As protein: CASSQADRAPNYGYTF.

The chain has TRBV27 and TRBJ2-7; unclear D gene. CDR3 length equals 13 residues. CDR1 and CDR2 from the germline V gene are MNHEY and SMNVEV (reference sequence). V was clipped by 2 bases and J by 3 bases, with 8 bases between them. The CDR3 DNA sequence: TGTGCCAGCAGTTTACAATGGGGCTACGAGCAGTACTTC. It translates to CASSLQWGYEQYF.

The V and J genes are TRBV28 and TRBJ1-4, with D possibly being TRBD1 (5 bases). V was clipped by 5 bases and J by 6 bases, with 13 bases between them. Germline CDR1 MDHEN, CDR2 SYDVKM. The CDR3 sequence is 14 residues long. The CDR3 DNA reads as TGTGCCAGCAGTAAGCAGGGTGGGCATGAAAAACTGTTTTTT. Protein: CASSKQGGHEKLFF.

This CDR3 is CASSYRGGETQYF. The CDR3 DNA sequence: TGTGCCAGCAGTTACCGGGGGGGAGAGACCCAGTACTTC. The V call is TRBV6-6, the J call TRBJ2-5, with 8 bases that match TRBD2. V gave up 2 bases and J gave up 4 bases; unmatched junction bases: 0. Germline assignment: CDR1 MNHNY and CDR2 SVGAGI (reference sequence). The CDR3 consists of 13 residues.

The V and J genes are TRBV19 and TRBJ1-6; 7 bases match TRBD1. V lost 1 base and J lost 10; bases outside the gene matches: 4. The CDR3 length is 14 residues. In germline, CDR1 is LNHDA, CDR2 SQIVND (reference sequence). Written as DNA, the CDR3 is TGTGCCAGTAGTATAGGAGACAGGGTGTCACCCCTCCACTTT. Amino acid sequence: CASSIGDRVSPLHF.

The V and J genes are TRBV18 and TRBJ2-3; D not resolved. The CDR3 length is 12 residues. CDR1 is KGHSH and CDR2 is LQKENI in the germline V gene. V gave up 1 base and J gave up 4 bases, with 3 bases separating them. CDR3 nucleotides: TGTGCCAGCTCACCACAGGCAGATACGCAGTATTTT. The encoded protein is CASSPQADTQYF.

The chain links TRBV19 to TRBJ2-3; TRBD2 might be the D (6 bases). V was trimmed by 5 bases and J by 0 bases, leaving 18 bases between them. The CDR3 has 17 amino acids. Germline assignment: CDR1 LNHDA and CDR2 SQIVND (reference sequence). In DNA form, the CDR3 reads TGTGCCAGTAGTCTCTGGGTTGGTAGCGGCAGCACAGATACGCAGTATTTT. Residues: CASSLWVGSGSTDTQYF.

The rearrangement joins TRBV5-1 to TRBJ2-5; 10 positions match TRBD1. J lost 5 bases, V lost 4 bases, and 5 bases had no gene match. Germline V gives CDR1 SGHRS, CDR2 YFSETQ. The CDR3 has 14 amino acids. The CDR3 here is CASSRTGGEETQYF. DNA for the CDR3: TGCGCCAGCAGCCGGACAGGGGGAGAGGAGACCCAGTACTTC.

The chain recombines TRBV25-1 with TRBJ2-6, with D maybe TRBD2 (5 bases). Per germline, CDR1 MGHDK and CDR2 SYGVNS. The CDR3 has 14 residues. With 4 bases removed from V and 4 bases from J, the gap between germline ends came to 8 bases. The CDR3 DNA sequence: TGTGCCAGCAGTGGCCGAGGGGGGGCCAACGTCCTGACTTTC. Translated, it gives CASSGRGGANVLTF. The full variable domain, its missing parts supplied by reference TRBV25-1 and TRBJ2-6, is EADIYQTPRYLVIGTGKKITLECSQTMGHDKMYWYQQDPGMELHLIHYSYGVNSTEKGDLSSESTVSRIRTEHFPLTLESARPSHTSQYLCASSGRGGANVLTFGAGSRLTVL.

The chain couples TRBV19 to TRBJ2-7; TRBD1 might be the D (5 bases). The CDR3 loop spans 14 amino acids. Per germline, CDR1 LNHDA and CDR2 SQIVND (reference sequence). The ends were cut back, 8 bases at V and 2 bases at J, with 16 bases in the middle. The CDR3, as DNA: TGTGCCAGTGGTAAGGCAGGGCAGACCTACGAGCAGTACTTC. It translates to CASGKAGQTYEQYF.

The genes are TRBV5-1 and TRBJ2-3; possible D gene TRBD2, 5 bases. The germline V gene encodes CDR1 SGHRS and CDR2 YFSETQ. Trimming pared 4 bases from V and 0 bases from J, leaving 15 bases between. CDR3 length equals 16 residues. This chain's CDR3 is CASSPGRGPSTDTQYF. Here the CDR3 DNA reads TGCGCCAGCAGCCCTGGAAGAGGGCCTAGCACAGATACGCAGTATTTT.

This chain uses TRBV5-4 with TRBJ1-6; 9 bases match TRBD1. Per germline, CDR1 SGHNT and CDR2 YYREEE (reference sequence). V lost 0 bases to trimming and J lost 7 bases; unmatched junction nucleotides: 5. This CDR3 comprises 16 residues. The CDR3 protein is CASSLAPTGGNSPLHF. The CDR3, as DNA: TGTGCCAGCAGCTTGGCCCCGACAGGGGGAAATTCACCCCTCCACTTT.

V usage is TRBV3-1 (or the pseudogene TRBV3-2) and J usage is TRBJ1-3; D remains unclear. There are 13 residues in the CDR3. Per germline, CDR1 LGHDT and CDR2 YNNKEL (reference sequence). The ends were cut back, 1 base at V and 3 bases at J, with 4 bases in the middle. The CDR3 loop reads CASSQGFGNTIYF. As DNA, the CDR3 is TGTGCCAGCAGCCAAGGATTTGGAAACACCATATATTTT.

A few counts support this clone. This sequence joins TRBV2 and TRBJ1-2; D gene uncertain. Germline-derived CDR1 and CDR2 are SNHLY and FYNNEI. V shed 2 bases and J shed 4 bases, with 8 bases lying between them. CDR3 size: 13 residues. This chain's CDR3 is CASSERVFYGYTF. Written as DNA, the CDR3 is TGTGCCAGCAGTGAAAGGGTCTTCTATGGCTACACCTTC.

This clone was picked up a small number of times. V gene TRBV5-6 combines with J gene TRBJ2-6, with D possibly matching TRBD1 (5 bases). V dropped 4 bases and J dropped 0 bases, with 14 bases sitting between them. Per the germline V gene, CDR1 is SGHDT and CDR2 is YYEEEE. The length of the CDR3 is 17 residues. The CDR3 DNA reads TGTGCCAGCAGCCTTAACAGGTTTCACTCTGGGGCCAACGTCCTGACTTTC. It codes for CASSLNRFHSGANVLTF. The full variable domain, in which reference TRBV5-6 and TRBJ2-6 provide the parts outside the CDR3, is DAGVTQSPTHLIKTRGQQVTLRCSPKSGHDTVSWYQQALGQGPQFIFQYYEEEERQRGNFPDRFSGHQFPNYSSELNVNALLLGDSALYLCASSLNRFHSGANVLTFGAGSRLTVL.

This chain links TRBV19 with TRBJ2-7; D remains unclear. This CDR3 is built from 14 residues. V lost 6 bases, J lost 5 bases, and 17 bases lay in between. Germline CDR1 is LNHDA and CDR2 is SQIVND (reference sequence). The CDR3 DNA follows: TGTGCCAGTAGAGCGACCTCACCCTACGACGAGCAGTACTTC. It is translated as CASRATSPYDEQYF.

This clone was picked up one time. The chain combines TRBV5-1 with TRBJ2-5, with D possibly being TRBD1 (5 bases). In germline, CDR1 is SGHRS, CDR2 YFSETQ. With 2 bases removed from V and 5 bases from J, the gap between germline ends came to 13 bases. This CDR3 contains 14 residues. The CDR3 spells CASSLPQGGETQYF. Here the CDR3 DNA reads TGCGCCAGCAGCTTACCGCAGGGTGGGGAGACCCAGTACTTC.

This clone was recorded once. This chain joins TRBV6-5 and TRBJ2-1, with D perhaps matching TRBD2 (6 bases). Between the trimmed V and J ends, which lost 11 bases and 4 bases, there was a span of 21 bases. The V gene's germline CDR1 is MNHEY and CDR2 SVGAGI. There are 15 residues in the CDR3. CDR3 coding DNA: TGTGCCCGGTCAGAGAGGGGCGGGATGTACAATGAGCAGTTCTTC. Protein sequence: CARSERGGMYNEQFF.

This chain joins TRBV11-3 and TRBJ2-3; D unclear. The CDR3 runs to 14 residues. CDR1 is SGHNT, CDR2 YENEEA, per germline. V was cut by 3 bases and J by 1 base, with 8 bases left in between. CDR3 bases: TGTGCCAGCAGCTTTACCGACCGCACAGATACGCAGTATTTT. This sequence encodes CASSFTDRTDTQYF.